One T cell receptor (beta chain) is described in this entry. Its specificity is not known. Researchers amplified the TCR beta CDR3 regions from RNA transcripts. TCR CDR3 underwent first-round RT-PCR with the HTBI primer set. TCRdb fed the multiplex PCR reads into MiXCR, producing one record per CDR3 protein. The data hold 600,000 or so distinct CDR3 sequences, with approximately 15% observed a single time. The sample comes from a study of T cells in Graves' hyperthyroidism and ophthalmopathy. Study-wide findings and caveats: Through a model of 13 V-J features, ophthalmopathy was separated from stable hyperthyroidism.

V gave up 5 bases and J gave up 0 bases, with 8 bases separating them. Looked up from germline, CDR1 is MGHRA and CDR2 is YSYEKL. CDR3 length: 14 residues. Each diagnosis drew on symptoms, thyroxine, TRAb, thyroid ultrasound and orbital computed tomography findings. The sample comprised blood. The chain couples TRBV4-1 to TRBJ1-3; possibly TRBD1 for D (5 bases). This TCR derives from a woman between 18 and 29 years old with Graves' ophthalmopathy. The CDR3 DNA follows: TGCGCCAGCAGCGGCAGGGCCTCTGGAAACACCATATATTTT. It yields the protein CASSGRASGNTIYF.